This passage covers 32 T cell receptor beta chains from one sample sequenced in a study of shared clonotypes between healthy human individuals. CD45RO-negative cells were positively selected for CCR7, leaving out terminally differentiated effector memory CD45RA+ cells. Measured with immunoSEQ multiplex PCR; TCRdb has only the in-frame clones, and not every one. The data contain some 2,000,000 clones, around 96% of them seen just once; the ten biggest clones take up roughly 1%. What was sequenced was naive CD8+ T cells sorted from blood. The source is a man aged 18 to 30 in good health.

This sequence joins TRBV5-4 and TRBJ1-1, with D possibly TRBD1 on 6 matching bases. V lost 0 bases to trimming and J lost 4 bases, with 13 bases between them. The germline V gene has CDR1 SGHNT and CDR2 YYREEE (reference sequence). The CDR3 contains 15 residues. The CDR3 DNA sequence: TGTGCCAGCAGCTTGGGTTGGGGGGCGAGCACTGAAGCTTTCTTT. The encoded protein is CASSLGWGASTEAFF.

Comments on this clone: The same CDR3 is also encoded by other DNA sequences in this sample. CDR3 protein: CASSAGSSYEQYF. DNA of the CDR3: TGCGCCAGCAGTGCGGGGAGCTCCTACGAGCAGTACTTC. The genes are TRBV10-1 and TRBJ2-7; weak D call: TRBD2 (5 bases). This CDR3 contains 13 residues. From germline, CDR1 is WNHNN and CDR2 SYGVQD (reference sequence). V dropped 4 bases and J dropped 0 bases, with 7 bases sitting between them.

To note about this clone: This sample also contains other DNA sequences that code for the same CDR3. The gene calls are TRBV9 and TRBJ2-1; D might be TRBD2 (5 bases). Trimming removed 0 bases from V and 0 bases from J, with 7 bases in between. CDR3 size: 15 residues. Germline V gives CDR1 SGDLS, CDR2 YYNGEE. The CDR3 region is CASSVEGASYNEQFF. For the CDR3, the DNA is TGTGCCAGCAGCGTAGAGGGAGCCTCCTACAATGAGCAGTTCTTC.

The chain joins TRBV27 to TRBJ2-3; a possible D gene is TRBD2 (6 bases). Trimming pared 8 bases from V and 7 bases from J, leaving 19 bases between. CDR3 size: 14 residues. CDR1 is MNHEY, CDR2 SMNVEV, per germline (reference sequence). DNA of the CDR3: TGTGCCAGCGCCTCGGACCGTCGGGAGTATACGCAGTATTTT. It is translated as CASASDRREYTQYF.

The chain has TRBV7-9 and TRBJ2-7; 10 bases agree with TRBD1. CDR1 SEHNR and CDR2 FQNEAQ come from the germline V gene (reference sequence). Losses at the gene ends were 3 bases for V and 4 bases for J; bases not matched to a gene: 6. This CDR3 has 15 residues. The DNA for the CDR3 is TGTGCCAGCAGCTTTCCGGGACAGGGGTTTTACGAGCAGTACTTC. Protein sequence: CASSFPGQGFYEQYF.

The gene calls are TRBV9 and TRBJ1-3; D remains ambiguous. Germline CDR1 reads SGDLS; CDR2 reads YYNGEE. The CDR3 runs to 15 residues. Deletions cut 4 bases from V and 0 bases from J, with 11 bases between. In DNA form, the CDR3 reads TGTGCCAGCAGCAAAGACTTGGACTCTGGAAACACCATATATTTT. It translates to CASSKDLDSGNTIYF.

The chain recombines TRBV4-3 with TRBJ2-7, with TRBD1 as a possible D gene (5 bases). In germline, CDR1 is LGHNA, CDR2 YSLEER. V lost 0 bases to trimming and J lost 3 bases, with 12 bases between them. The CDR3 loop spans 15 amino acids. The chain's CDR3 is CASSQDDRAGYEQYF. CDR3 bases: TGCGCCAGCAGCCAAGATGACAGAGCAGGCTACGAGCAGTACTTC.

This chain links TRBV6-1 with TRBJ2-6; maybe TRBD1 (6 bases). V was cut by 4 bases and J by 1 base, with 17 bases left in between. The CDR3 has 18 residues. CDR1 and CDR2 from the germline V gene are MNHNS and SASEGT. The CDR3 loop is CASSATGPAFSGANVLTF. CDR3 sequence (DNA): TGTGCCAGCAGTGCTACAGGGCCAGCCTTTTCTGGGGCCAACGTCCTGACTTTC.

The CDR3 region is CASSLERFGGIGYTF. Written as DNA, the CDR3 is TGCGCCAGCAGCTTGGAACGGTTCGGGGGTATTGGCTACACCTTC. The rearrangement links TRBV5-1 to TRBJ1-2; the D gene is possibly TRBD1 (5 bases). V gave up 0 bases and J gave up 7 bases, with 16 bases separating them. Germline CDR1 and CDR2: SGHRS and YFSETQ. This CDR3 contains 15 residues.

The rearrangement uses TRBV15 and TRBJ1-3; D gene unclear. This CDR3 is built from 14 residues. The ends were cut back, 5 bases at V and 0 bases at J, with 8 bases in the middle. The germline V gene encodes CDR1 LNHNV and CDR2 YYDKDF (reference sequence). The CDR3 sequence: CATSGPVSGNTIYF. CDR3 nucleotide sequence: TGTGCCACCAGCGGCCCCGTCTCTGGAAACACCATATATTTT.

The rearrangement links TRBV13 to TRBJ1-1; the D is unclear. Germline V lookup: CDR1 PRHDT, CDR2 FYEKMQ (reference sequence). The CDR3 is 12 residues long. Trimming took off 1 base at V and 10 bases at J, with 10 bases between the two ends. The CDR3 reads CASSLETSPAFF. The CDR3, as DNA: TGTGCCAGCAGCTTAGAAACGTCCCCAGCTTTCTTT.

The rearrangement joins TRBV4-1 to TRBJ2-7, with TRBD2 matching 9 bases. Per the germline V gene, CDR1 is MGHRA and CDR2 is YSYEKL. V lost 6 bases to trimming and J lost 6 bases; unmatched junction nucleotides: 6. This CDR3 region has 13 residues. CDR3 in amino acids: CASRASAGGEQYF. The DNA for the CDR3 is TGCGCCAGCAGGGCGTCAGCGGGGGGCGAGCAGTACTTC.

The chain's CDR3 is CASSIGGAGNSPLHF. The DNA of the CDR3 is TGTGCCAGTAGTATAGGGGGCGCGGGTAATTCACCCCTCCACTTT. The chain carries TRBV19 and TRBJ1-6, with D maybe TRBD1 (5 bases). V was trimmed by 1 base and J by 6 bases, leaving 10 bases between them. Germline V CDR1 and CDR2: LNHDA, SQIVND (reference sequence). The CDR3 extends over 15 amino acids.

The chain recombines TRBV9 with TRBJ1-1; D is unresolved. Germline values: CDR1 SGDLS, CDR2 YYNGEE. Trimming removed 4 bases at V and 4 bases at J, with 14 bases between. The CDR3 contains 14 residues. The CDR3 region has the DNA TGTGCCAGCAGCCCCACCGGTCCCGGCACTGAAGCTTTCTTT. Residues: CASSPTGPGTEAFF.

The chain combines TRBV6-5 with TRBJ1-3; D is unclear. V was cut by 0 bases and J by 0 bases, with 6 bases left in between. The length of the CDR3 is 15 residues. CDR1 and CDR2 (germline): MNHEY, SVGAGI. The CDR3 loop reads CASSYSPTSGNTIYF. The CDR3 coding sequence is TGTGCCAGCAGTTACTCCCCCACCTCTGGAAACACCATATATTTT.

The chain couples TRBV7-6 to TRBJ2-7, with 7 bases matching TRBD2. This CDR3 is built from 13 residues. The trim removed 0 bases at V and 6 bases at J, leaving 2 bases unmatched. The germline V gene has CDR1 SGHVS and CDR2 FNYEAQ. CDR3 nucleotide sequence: TGTGCCAGCAGCTTAGCATGGGGGGGCGAGCAGTACTTC. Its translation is CASSLAWGGEQYF.

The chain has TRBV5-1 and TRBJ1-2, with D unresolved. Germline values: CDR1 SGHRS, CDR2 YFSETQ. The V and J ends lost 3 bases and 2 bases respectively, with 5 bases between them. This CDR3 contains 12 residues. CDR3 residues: CASSWTNYGYTF. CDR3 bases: TGCGCCAGCAGCTGGACGAACTATGGCTACACCTTC.

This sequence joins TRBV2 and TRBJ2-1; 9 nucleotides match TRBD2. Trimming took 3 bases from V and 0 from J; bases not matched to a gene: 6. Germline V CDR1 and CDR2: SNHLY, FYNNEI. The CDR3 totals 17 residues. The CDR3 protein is CASSDGLAGDSYNEQFF. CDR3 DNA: TGTGCCAGCAGTGATGGGTTAGCGGGGGACTCCTACAATGAGCAGTTCTTC.

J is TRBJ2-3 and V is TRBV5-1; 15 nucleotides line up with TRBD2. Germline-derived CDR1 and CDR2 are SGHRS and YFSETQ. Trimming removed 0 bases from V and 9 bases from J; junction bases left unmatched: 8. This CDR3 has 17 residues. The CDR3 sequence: CASSLEGLAGGLWTQYF. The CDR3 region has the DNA TGCGCCAGCAGCTTGGAAGGACTAGCGGGAGGGCTGTGGACGCAGTATTTT.

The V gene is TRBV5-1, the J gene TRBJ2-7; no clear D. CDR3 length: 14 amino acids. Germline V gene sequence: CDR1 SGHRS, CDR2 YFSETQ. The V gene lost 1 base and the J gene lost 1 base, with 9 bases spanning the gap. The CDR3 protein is CASSLMGESYEQYF. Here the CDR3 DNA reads TGCGCCAGCAGCTTGATGGGTGAGTCCTACGAGCAGTACTTC.

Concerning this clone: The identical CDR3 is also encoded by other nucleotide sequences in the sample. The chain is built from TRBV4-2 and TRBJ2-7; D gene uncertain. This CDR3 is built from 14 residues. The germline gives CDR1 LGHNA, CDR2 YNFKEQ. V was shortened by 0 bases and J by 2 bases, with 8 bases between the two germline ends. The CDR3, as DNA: TGTGCCAGCAGCCAAGACCCTGGGGCCTACGAGCAGTACTTC. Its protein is CASSQDPGAYEQYF.

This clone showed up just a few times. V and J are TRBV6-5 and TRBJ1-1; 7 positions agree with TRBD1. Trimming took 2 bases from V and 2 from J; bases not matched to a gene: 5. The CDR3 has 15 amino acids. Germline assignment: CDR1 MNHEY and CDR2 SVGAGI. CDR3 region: CASSYGDRVNTEAFF. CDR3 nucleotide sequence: TGTGCCAGCAGTTACGGCGACAGGGTTAACACTGAAGCTTTCTTT.

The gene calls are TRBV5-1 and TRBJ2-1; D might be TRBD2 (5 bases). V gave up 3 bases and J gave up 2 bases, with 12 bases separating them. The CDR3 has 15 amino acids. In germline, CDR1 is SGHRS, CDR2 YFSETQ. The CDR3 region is CASSSLDGPYNEQFF. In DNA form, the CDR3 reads TGCGCCAGCAGCTCACTAGACGGTCCCTACAATGAGCAGTTCTTC.

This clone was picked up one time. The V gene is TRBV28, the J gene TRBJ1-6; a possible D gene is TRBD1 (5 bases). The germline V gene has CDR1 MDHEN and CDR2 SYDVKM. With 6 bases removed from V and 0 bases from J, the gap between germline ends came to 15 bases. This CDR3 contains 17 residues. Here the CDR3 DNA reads TGTGCCAGCAGGTCCGACAGAAGAAGCTCCTATAATTCACCCCTCCACTTT. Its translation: CASRSDRRSSYNSPLHF.

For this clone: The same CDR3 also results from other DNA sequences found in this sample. CDR3 loop: CASSSPGTGELFF. The CDR3 DNA sequence: TGTGCCAGCAGCTCCCCGGGGACCGGGGAGCTGTTTTTT. V and J are TRBV11-2 and TRBJ2-2, with D tentatively TRBD2 (5 bases). This CDR3 contains 13 residues. Deletions cut 4 bases from V and 5 bases from J, with 8 bases between. Germline CDR1 is SGHAT and CDR2 is FQNNGV. The full variable domain, its missing parts supplied by reference TRBV11-2 and TRBJ2-2, is EAGVAQSPRYKIIEKRQSVAFWCNPISGHATLYWYQQILGQGPKLLIQFQNNGVVDDSQLPKDRFSAERLKGVDSTLKIQPAKLEDSAVYLCASSSPGTGELFFGEGSRLTVL.

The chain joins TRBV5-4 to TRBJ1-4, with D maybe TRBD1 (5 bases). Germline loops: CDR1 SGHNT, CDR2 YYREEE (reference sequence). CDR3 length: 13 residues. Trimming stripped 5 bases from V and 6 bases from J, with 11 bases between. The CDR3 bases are TGTGCCAGCAGATTGATGGGGGATGAAAAACTGTTTTTT. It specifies CASRLMGDEKLFF.

CDR3 DNA sequence: TGTGCCAGCAGTTTACGGGGGGCGTACCCGGGGCAGTACTTC. Translated: CASSLRGAYPGQYF. The gene calls are TRBV27 and TRBJ2-7, with a tentative D call TRBD2 (7 bases). V lost 2 bases to trimming and J lost 9 bases, with 17 bases between them. The CDR3 runs 14 residues. Germline V CDR1 and CDR2: MNHEY, SMNVEV (reference sequence).

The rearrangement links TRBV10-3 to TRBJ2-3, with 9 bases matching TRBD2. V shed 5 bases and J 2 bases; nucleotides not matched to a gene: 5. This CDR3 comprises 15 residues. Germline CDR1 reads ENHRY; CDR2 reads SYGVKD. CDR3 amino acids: CAISLAGTITDTQYF. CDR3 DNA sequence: TGTGCCATCAGTCTAGCGGGGACTATCACAGATACGCAGTATTTT.

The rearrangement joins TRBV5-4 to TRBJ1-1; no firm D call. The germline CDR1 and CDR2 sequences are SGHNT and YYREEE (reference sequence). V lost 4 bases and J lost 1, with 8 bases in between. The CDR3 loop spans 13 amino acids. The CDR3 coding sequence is TGTGCCAGCAGCATCTTGGGGAACACTGAAGCTTTCTTT. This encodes CASSILGNTEAFF.

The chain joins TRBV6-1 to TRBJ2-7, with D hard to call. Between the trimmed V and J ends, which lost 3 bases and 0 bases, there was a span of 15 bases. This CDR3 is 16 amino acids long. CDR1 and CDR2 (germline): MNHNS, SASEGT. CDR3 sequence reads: CASSEGRATSSYEQYF. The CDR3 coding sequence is TGTGCCAGCAGTGAGGGCCGAGCAACCAGCTCCTACGAGCAGTACTTC.

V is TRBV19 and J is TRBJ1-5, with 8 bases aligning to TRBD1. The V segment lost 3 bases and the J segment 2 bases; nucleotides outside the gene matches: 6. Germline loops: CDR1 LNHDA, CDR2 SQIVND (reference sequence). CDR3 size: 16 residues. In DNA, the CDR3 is TGTGCCAGTAGTATGGACAGGGAGGGAGGCAATCAGCCCCAGCATTTT. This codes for CASSMDREGGNQPQHF. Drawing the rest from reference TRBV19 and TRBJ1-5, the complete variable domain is DGGITQSPKYLFRKEGQNVTLSCEQNLNHDAMYWYRQDPGQGLRLIYYSQIVNDFQKGDIAEGYSVSREKKESFPLTVTSAQKNPTAFYLCASSMDREGGNQPQHFGDGTRLSIL.

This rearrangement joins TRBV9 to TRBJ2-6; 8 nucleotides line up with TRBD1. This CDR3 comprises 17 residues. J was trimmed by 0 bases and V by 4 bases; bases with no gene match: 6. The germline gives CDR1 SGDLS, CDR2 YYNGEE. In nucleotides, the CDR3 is TGTGCCAGCAGCTGGGACAGGAGGAGCTCTGGGGCCAACGTCCTGACTTTC. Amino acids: CASSWDRRSSGANVLTF.